One and the same sample provided the 5 T cell receptor beta chains below, sequenced in a study of response to subunit inactivated influenza vaccine. TCRdb itself ran the RT-PCR reads through MiXCR, one entry per CDR3 protein. The sample carries about 540,000 distinct CDR3 sequences, under 25% recorded once. The same sample was also used in a study of T cells expressing NK-cell markers. According to that study: What made the TCR beta cDNA was 5'RACE template switching with UMIs.

The material was CD4+ T cells sorted from PBMCs, obtained 11 to 12 days after vaccination. Receptors were obtained from a middle-aged man who received an inactivated influenza vaccine.

The genes are TRBV7-2 and TRBJ2-2; D possibly corresponds to TRBD1 (5 bases). The CDR3 totals 15 residues. V dropped 1 base and J dropped 8 bases, with 14 bases sitting between them. CDR1 and CDR2 from the germline V gene are SGHTA and FQGNSA. The CDR3 coding sequence is TGTGCCAGCAGCTTAGGCAGGGTGGCACAGGGGGAGCTGTTTTTT. Translation: CASSLGRVAQGELFF.

V is TRBV28 and J is TRBJ2-1; TRBD2 agrees at 8 bases. Germline V CDR1 and CDR2: MDHEN, SYDVKM. The length of the CDR3 is 14 residues. The junction had 3 bases not matched to a gene; V was cut back by 5 bases and J by 3 bases. The CDR3 loop reads CASSQRESYNEQFF. The DNA for the CDR3 is TGTGCCAGCAGTCAGCGGGAGAGCTACAATGAGCAGTTCTTC.

This clonotype showed up just a few times. The V and J genes are TRBV20-1 and TRBJ2-1; TRBD2 matches at 9 bases. The junction had 8 bases not matched to a gene; V was cut back by 3 bases and J by 14 bases. Germline V gene sequence: CDR1 DFQATT, CDR2 SNEGSKA (reference sequence). The CDR3 covers 12 residues. The DNA for the CDR3 is TGCAGTGCTAGGGGCCGACCTAGCGGGAAGTTCTTC. Translated: CSARGRPSGKFF.

The chain uses TRBV5-1 and TRBJ2-7; 9 nucleotides match TRBD1. Germline CDR1 is SGHRS and CDR2 is YFSETQ. This CDR3 spans 16 amino acids. Unmatched junction bases numbered 10, after V lost 4 bases and J lost 2 bases. As DNA, the CDR3 is TGCGCCAGCAGCCCGGATGGGACAGGGAGCACCTACGAGCAGTACTTC. Translated: CASSPDGTGSTYEQYF.

This clonotype was observed a few times. The V gene is TRBV6-1, the J gene TRBJ2-7; perhaps TRBD2 as D (6 bases). Germline CDR1 is MNHNS and CDR2 is SASEGT. The CDR3 has 19 residues. Trimming left V 4 bases short and J 3 bases short, with 28 bases between. The CDR3 DNA follows: TGTGCCAGCAGTGCACGCCTCGGCTCGCCCGGGGGAGGTGTCTACGAGCAGTACTTC. It translates to CASSARLGSPGGGVYEQYF.